These 24 T cell receptor beta chains came from one sample sequenced in a study of T cells in Graves' hyperthyroidism and ophthalmopathy. TCR beta CDR3 region amplification was performed from RNA transcripts. The HTBI set primed first-round TCR CDR3 RT-PCR. One entry per CDR3 protein results from TCRdb running MiXCR on the multiplex PCR reads. The sample comprises about 300,000 distinct CDR3 sequences, 10% to 15% of which are singletons, and approximately 7.8% rests with the top ten. The specimen sequenced was blood. All receptors come from a woman aged 30 to 39 with Graves' hyperthyroidism that later progressed to Graves' ophthalmopathy.

This clonotype was picked up a small number of times. V usage is TRBV19 and J usage is TRBJ2-1; 10 bases map to TRBD2. The J segment lost 2 bases and the V segment lost 0 bases, leaving 1 base of the junction unmatched. The CDR3 length is 16 residues. The V gene's germline CDR1 is LNHDA and CDR2 SQIVND (reference sequence). The CDR3 loop is CASSIDLAGAYNEQFF. The CDR3 region has the DNA TGTGCCAGTAGTATAGATCTAGCGGGAGCCTACAATGAGCAGTTCTTC.

This clonotype was counted at least ten times. The chain has TRBV27 and TRBJ1-1; 7 bases fit TRBD1. The germline gives CDR1 MNHEY, CDR2 SMNVEV (reference sequence). The length of the CDR3 is 14 residues. V lost 6 bases and J lost 6; bases outside the gene matches: 10. The DNA of the CDR3 is TGTGCCAGCAGCCCTACTGACAGGGCTGCTGAAGCTTTCTTT. This sequence encodes CASSPTDRAAEAFF.

Ten or more counts support this clonotype. This rearrangement joins TRBV9 to TRBJ1-4; tentatively, D is TRBD1 (5 bases). The CDR3 runs to 15 residues. V shed 0 bases and J shed 4 bases, with 10 bases lying between them. The germline CDR1 and CDR2 sequences are SGDLS and YYNGEE. CDR3 region: CASSVAGGINEKLFF. The DNA of the CDR3 is TGTGCCAGCAGCGTAGCTGGGGGGATTAATGAAAAACTGTTTTTT.

This clonotype has at least ten counts. The V and J genes are TRBV24-1 and TRBJ2-4; 10 bases are a match to TRBD2. From germline, CDR1 is KGHDR and CDR2 SFDVKD. This CDR3 is built from 21 residues. After removal of 3 bases from V and 0 bases from J, the junction contained 16 bases not matched to a gene. CDR3 DNA: TGTGCCACCAGTGATCCCCGGACTAGCGGAACACAACCCCTAGCCAAAAACATTCAGTACTTC. Its translation is CATSDPRTSGTQPLAKNIQYF.

This clonotype was seen a few times. The rearrangement joins TRBV19 to TRBJ2-2; possibly TRBD1 or TRBD2 for D (5 bases each). V lost 3 bases and J 11 bases, leaving 16 bases between the germline ends. This CDR3 region has 14 residues. Germline CDR1 and CDR2: LNHDA and SQIVND (reference sequence). CDR3 region: CASSIRSGSGELFF. CDR3 nucleotides: TGTGCCAGTAGTATCAGGTCAGGGAGTGGCGAGCTGTTTTTT.

The chain combines TRBV5-1 with TRBJ2-5; D perhaps matches TRBD1 (5 bases). The V and J ends lost 9 bases and 5 bases respectively, with 14 bases between them. From germline, CDR1 is SGHRS and CDR2 YFSETQ. The CDR3 totals 12 residues. CDR3 DNA: TGCGCCACAAGGGGCTCGGGTGAGACCCAGTACTTC. Residues: CATRGSGETQYF.

Many counts were recorded for this clonotype. V usage is TRBV20-1 and J usage is TRBJ2-1, with 7 bases that match TRBD2. CDR1 and CDR2 (germline): DFQATT, SNEGSKA (reference sequence). The CDR3 is 13 residues long. CDR3 region: CSTRDYAYNEQFF. DNA of the CDR3: TGCAGCACCCGGGACTATGCCTACAATGAGCAGTTCTTC.

This clonotype came up many times. The chain links TRBV2 to TRBJ1-4; 7 bases align to TRBD1. CDR3 length: 13 amino acids. Germline V gene sequence: CDR1 SNHLY, CDR2 FYNNEI. Losses at the gene ends were 3 bases for V and 5 bases for J; bases not matched to a gene: 0. The DNA for the CDR3 is TGTGCCAGCAGTGAGACAGGGAATGAAAAACTGTTTTTT. This codes for CASSETGNEKLFF. The full variable domain, completed using reference TRBV2 and TRBJ1-4, is EPEVTQTPSHQVTQMGQEVILRCVPISNHLYFYWYRQILGQKVEFLVSFYNNEISEKSEIFDDQFSVERPDGSNFTLKIRSTKLEDSAMYFCASSETGNEKLFFGSGTQLSVL.

This clonotype was picked up many times. The V gene is TRBV3-1, the J gene TRBJ2-7; D is uncertain. This CDR3 region has 12 residues. Per the germline V gene, CDR1 is LGHDT and CDR2 is YNNKEL (reference sequence). V lost 3 bases, J lost 0 bases, and 3 bases lay in between. The CDR3 nucleotides are TGTGCCAGCAGCCAGCCCTCCTACGAGCAGTACTTC. Its translation is CASSQPSYEQYF.

This clonotype showed up many times. The chain carries TRBV11-2 and TRBJ2-5; possible D gene TRBD2, 6 bases. CDR1 is SGHAT and CDR2 is FQNNGV in the germline V gene. The CDR3 sequence is 17 residues long. V lost 0 bases, J lost 1 base, and 15 bases lay in between. CDR3 bases: TGTGCCAGCAGCTTAGAACCGTGGGGGGTAGGCCAAGAGACCCAGTACTTC. Translating gives CASSLEPWGVGQETQYF.

This clonotype has a handful of counts. The chain couples TRBV7-6 to TRBJ2-1; 12 positions agree with TRBD2. The CDR3 consists of 17 residues. The V gene end was trimmed by 5 bases and the J gene end by 4 bases; junction bases not matched to a gene: 9. From germline, CDR1 is SGHVS and CDR2 FNYEAQ. The CDR3 DNA follows: TGTGCCAGCAGCGCCTCGACTAGCGGGAGTATATACAATGAGCAGTTCTTC. As protein: CASSASTSGSIYNEQFF.

This clonotype was counted many times. This chain connects TRBV4-2 to TRBJ1-1, with D uncertain. The CDR3 is made up of 14 amino acids. V was shortened by 0 bases and J by 2 bases, with 7 bases between the two germline ends. Germline V gene lookup returns CDR1 LGHNA and CDR2 YNFKEQ. CDR3 sequence: CASSQDLTNTEAFF. For the CDR3, the DNA is TGTGCCAGCAGCCAAGACCTCACTAACACTGAAGCTTTCTTT.

This clonotype was seen repeatedly, ten times or more. The chain carries TRBV29-1 and TRBJ1-5, with 8 nucleotides matching TRBD1. The CDR3 extends over 14 amino acids. CDR1 is SQVTM, CDR2 ANQGSEA, per germline. V lost 4 bases and J lost 11; bases outside the gene matches: 13. As DNA, the CDR3 is TGCAGCGTTGGACCGGACCAGACAGGGGCATCCCAGCATTTT. It specifies CSVGPDQTGASQHF.

About this clonotype: This may be a read error: a much more frequent sequence differs by one nucleotide. The chain uses TRBV20-1 and TRBJ1-2; tentatively, D is TRBD1 (5 bases). Germline V gene sequence: CDR1 DFQATT, CDR2 SNEGSKA (reference sequence). V was trimmed by 2 bases and J by 1 base, leaving 14 bases between them. This CDR3 is built from 15 residues. For the CDR3, the DNA is TGCAGTGCTAGATTAGGGGTCGCAGATAACTATGGCTACACCTTC. Amino acid sequence: CSARLGVADNYGYTF.

The rearrangement joins TRBV20-1 to TRBJ2-7, with TRBD1 identical over 10 bases. Germline loops: CDR1 DFQATT, CDR2 SNEGSKA (reference sequence). This CDR3 has 13 residues. V shed 5 bases and J 2 bases; nucleotides not matched to a gene: 3. The CDR3 loop reads CSASGQGAYEQYF. The DNA for the CDR3 is TGCAGTGCTTCTGGACAGGGGGCCTACGAGCAGTACTTC.

Ten or more counts support this clonotype. The rearrangement joins TRBV6-2 or TRBV6-3 to TRBJ1-2; TRBD1 matches at 7 bases. Losses at the gene ends were 8 bases for V and 1 base for J; bases not matched to a gene: 4. Germline V gives CDR1 MNHEY, CDR2 SVGEGT. The CDR3 is 13 amino acids. CDR3 region: CASVGTVNYGYTF. In nucleotides, the CDR3 is TGTGCCAGCGTCGGGACAGTTAACTATGGCTACACCTTC.

This clonotype was recorded many times. This chain uses TRBV24-1 with TRBJ1-2; D is uncertain. Looked up from germline, CDR1 is KGHDR and CDR2 is SFDVKD. This CDR3 spans 12 amino acids. The V end was cut by 5 bases, the J end by 7 bases, with 10 bases between. The CDR3 protein is CATSASGFGYTF. CDR3 DNA sequence: TGTGCCACCAGTGCTAGTGGTTTTGGCTACACCTTC.

This clonotype was counted between two and nine times. V usage is TRBV24-1 and J usage is TRBJ2-1, with 12 bases aligning to TRBD2. The CDR3 is made up of 16 amino acids. Germline CDR1 reads KGHDR; CDR2 reads SFDVKD. With 4 bases clipped from V and 5 bases from J, the junction kept 5 bases outside the gene matches. The CDR3 DNA follows: TGTGCCACCAGTGACCTTACTAGCGGGAGGAACAATGAGCAGTTCTTC. It encodes CATSDLTSGRNNEQFF.

V gene TRBV4-3 combines with J gene TRBJ2-5, with 7 bases fitting TRBD1. The CDR3 is made up of 16 amino acids. From germline, CDR1 is LGHNA and CDR2 YSLEER. The ends lost 0 bases at V and 4 bases at J; junction bases unmatched: 8. CDR3 residues: CASSQEFGAGGETQYF. CDR3 DNA: TGCGCCAGCAGCCAAGAGTTCGGAGCAGGGGGAGAGACCCAGTACTTC.

This chain links TRBV20-1 with TRBJ2-3; unclear D gene. The CDR3 sequence is 11 residues long. Germline lookup yields CDR1 DFQATT and CDR2 SNEGSKA (reference sequence). Trimming took off 3 bases at V and 5 bases at J, with 6 bases between the two ends. CDR3 coding DNA: TGCAGTGCTAGTCTGGGAGATACGCAGTATTTT. This sequence encodes CSASLGDTQYF.

This clonotype showed up many times. The genes are TRBV7-9 and TRBJ2-1; possible D gene TRBD2, 5 bases. Per germline, CDR1 SEHNR and CDR2 FQNEAQ (reference sequence). V was cut by 5 bases and J by 5 bases, with 10 bases left in between. The CDR3 has 13 residues. The CDR3 sequence: CASSHGDHNEQFF. Here the CDR3 DNA reads TGTGCCAGCAGCCACGGGGATCACAATGAGCAGTTCTTC. Drawing the rest from reference TRBV7-9 and TRBJ2-1, the complete variable domain is DTGVSQNPRHKITKRGQNVTFRCDPISEHNRLYWYRQTLGQGPEFLTYFQNEAQLEKSRLLSDRFSAERPKGSFSTLEIQRTEQGDSAMYLCASSHGDHNEQFFGPGTRLTVL.

This clonotype showed up many times. This chain uses TRBV7-9 with TRBJ2-7; a weak D match, TRBD2 (6 bases). The CDR3 is made up of 16 amino acids. CDR1 is SEHNR, CDR2 FQNEAQ, per germline (reference sequence). Trimming stripped 4 bases from V and 2 bases from J, with 18 bases between. The CDR3 nucleotides are TGTGCCAGCAGCTCCGGGGGTCAGGCATCACCCTACGAGCAGTACTTC. This sequence encodes CASSSGGQASPYEQYF.

There are a few counts of this clonotype. The chain links TRBV7-3 to TRBJ1-1; D gene uncertain. The ends were cut back, 6 bases at V and 5 bases at J, with 13 bases in the middle. The germline CDR1 and CDR2 sequences are SGHTA and FQGTGA. The length of the CDR3 is 13 residues. DNA for the CDR3: TGTGCCAGCAGGCTTGGGGAGGGAACTGAAGCTTTCTTT. Translating it yields CASRLGEGTEAFF.

This clonotype showed up just a few times. As DNA, the CDR3 is TGCAGTGCTAGAATTAGCGGGAGAACAGATACGCAGTATTTT. This gives the protein CSARISGRTDTQYF. The chain uses TRBV20-1 and TRBJ2-3; the match to TRBD2 covers 9 bases. CDR1 is DFQATT and CDR2 is SNEGSKA in the germline V gene (reference sequence). V was clipped by 2 bases and J by 3 bases; unmatched bases: 3. This CDR3 comprises 14 residues.